Sequencing of this T cell receptor beta chain was carried out in a study of CD8 T cells in ankylosing spondylitis. Quantitative 5'-RACE with molecular barcodes was used to make the TCR beta libraries. Each CDR3 protein is one row after TCRdb ran MiXCR on the 5' RACE reads. This table holds hundreds of thousands of distinct CDR3 sequences, around a quarter found once. V was clipped by 6 bases and J by 1 base; unmatched bases: 7. The germline V gene has CDR1 LNHNV and CDR2 YYDKDF (reference sequence). The CDR3 length is 18 residues. General study results and limits: Made up of about eight highly homologous variants, a TCR beta motif appeared characteristic of ankylosing spondylitis blood. According to the report, clones linked to the disease were significantly enriched in matched synovial fluid samples taken from ankylosing spondylitis patients.

This clonotype was found a few times. Its antigen remains unknown. The sample consisted of blood, either unsorted or a sorted T cell fraction (not recorded which). The TCR sequence derives from a male donor with ankylosing spondylitis or in good health (not recorded which). The rearrangement uses TRBV15 and TRBJ2-6, with 12 bases lining up with TRBD2. The CDR3 region is CATRLLAGGRSGANVLTF. Written as DNA, the CDR3 is TGTGCCACCAGGCTCCTAGCGGGAGGGAGGTCTGGGGCCAACGTCCTGACTTTC.